A selection of T cell receptor beta chains follows, all from one sample in a study of blood T cell repertoires in COVID-19. Sequencing was performed with immunoSEQ multiplex PCR; in TCRdb, only in-frame clones are kept and a portion is missing. The sample has fewer than 250,000 clones; 80% to 90% are singletons. Sample: peripheral blood. The receptor set was obtained from a human donor in a cohort sampled during active COVID-19. The CDR3 runs from the conserved cysteine through the conserved F or W. A D gene is named only where the DNA matches it firmly. Expanded clones are given a class, and other clones once, few, many or no size at all.

J	D	size	V	DNA	CDR3
TRBJ2-1	.	.	TRBV18	TGTGCCAGCTCACCTCTGAGCCATCTAAGCTCCTACAATGAGCAGTTCTTC	CASSPLSHLSSYNEQFF
TRBJ2-2	TRBD1	.	TRBV19	TGTGCCACCACAGGGGGCACCGGGGAGCTGTTTTTT	CATTGGTGELFF
TRBJ1-1	.	.	TRBV28	TGTGCCAGCAGTTCAGTTCTCAGGTCTGACACTGAAGCTTTCTTT	CASSSVLRSDTEAFF
TRBJ1-1	.	.	TRBV2	TGTGCCAGCAGTATAGAGGGGGTGGCTGAAGCTTTCTTT	CASSIEGVAEAFF
TRBJ2-2	TRBD2	.	TRBV5-5	TGTGCCAGCAGCCTGGGACTAGCGGGGACCGGGGAGCTGTTTTTT	CASSLGLAGTGELFF
TRBJ2-3	.	many	TRBV4-1	TGCGCCAGCAGCCCGGAGGCTAGGGGGGGAATAGATACGCAGTATTTT	CASSPEARGGIDTQYF
TRBJ2-3	.	.	TRBV7-3	TGTGCCAGCAGCTTCGTATCCACAGATACGCAGTATTTT	CASSFVSTDTQYF
TRBJ2-2	.	.	TRBV7-3	TGTGCCAGCAGCCGCCTATTGCAAAGAACCGGGGAGCTGTTTTTT	CASSRLLQRTGELFF
TRBJ2-2	TRBD1	.	TRBV27	TGTGCCAGCAGTTGGCGGTGGGGACAGATAAACACCGGGGAGCTGTTTTTT	CASSWRWGQINTGELFF
TRBJ2-2	TRBD1	few	TRBV5-1	TGCGCCAGCAGCCCCGGGACAGCGAACACCGGGGAGCTGTTTTTT	CASSPGTANTGELFF
TRBJ2-5	.	once	TRBV5-1	TGCGCCAGCAGCTTAACCCTTAGACATATTTTAGAGACCCAGTACTTC	CASSLTLRHILETQYF
TRBJ1-6	.	.	TRBV29-1	TGCAGCGTTGGCGTACAGAGTAATTCACCCCTCCACTTT	CSVGVQSNSPLHF
TRBJ1-5	.	.	TRBV19	TGTGCCAGTAACCAGGAGGAGGCTGGACAGCCCCAGCATTTT	CASNQEEAGQPQHF
TRBJ1-2	TRBD1	few	TRBV5-1	TGCGCCAGCAGCCAGACAGGGCTGGGCGGCTACACCTTC	CASSQTGLGGYTF
TRBJ2-2	TRBD2	.	TRBV6-5	TGTGCCAGCAGTTTCGGGACTAGTCACCGCACCGGGGAGCTGTTTTTT	CASSFGTSHRTGELFF
TRBJ1-1	TRBD1	.	TRBV5-1	TGCGCCAGCAGCCCCGGGACAGGGGACCGAGGCACTGAAGCTTTCTTT	CASSPGTGDRGTEAFF
TRBJ2-1	.	.	TRBV28	TGTGCCAGCAGTTTAGTGTCGGGGGTTAAGTTCTTC	CASSLVSGVKFF
TRBJ2-3	TRBD1	.	TRBV18	TGTGCCAGCTCACCAGGACAGGCAGATACGCAGTATTTT	CASSPGQADTQYF
TRBJ1-2	.	.	TRBV5-1	TGCGCCAGCAGCTTGGTCCTTTCGGGAGTTCATGGCTACACCTTC	CASSLVLSGVHGYTF
TRBJ2-3	.	.	TRBV5-8	TGTGCCAGCAGCGCCACAGGATCTAGCACAGATACGCAGTATTTT	CASSATGSSTDTQYF
TRBJ2-7	TRBD2	.	TRBV12-3/TRBV12-4	TGTGCCAGCAGCCCTGGGACTACCTCCGAGCAGTACTTC	CASSPGTTSEQYF
TRBJ2-7	TRBD2	.	TRBV28	TGTGCCAGTAAGGGACTAGCGGGGTGGATCTACGAGCAGTACTTC	CASKGLAGWIYEQYF
TRBJ1-2	TRBD1	few	TRBV5-4	TGTGCCAGCGGCCCACAGGGGTTCTATGGCTACACCTTC	CASGPQGFYGYTF
TRBJ2-2	TRBD1	.	TRBV15	TGTGCCACCAGCAGGTGGGACAGGAACACCGGGGAGCTGTTTTTT	CATSRWDRNTGELFF
TRBJ1-5	.	.	TRBV6-5	TGTGCCAGCAGGCCCAGTGCCGATAGCAATCAGCCCCAGCATTTT	CASRPSADSNQPQHF
TRBJ2-5	TRBD2	few	TRBV28	TGTGCCAGCAGTTTCACTTCCACTAGCGGGACGACCCAGTACTTC	CASSFTSTSGTTQYF
TRBJ1-5	TRBD1	.	TRBV10-1	TGCGCCAGCAGTGAGTTCCGGACAGGGCAAAGGGTGAGGTCCAATCAGCCCCAGCATTTT	CASSEFRTGQRVRSNQPQHF
TRBJ1-2	.	.	TRBV2	TGTGCCAGCAGCGAATTGCGGGCCGAGTTGGGCTACACCTTC	CASSELRAELGYTF
TRBJ1-4	TRBD1	.	TRBV27	TGTGCCAGCAGTTACCAGGGGGCAACTAATGAAAAACTGTTTTTT	CASSYQGATNEKLFF
TRBJ2-5	TRBD2	.	TRBV11-2	TGTGCCAGCGGTGATTGGGGAGGGAAGACCCAGTACTTC	CASGDWGGKTQYF
TRBJ2-3	.	.	TRBV7-3	TGTGCCAGCAGCTTAACCACAGGGTGGGGAGATACGCAGTATTTT	CASSLTTGWGDTQYF
TRBJ1-3	.	once	TRBV6-5	TGTGCCAGCAGTAAACAGGGCCTCTCTGGAAACACCATATATTTT	CASSKQGLSGNTIYF
TRBJ1-5	.	few	TRBV18	TGTGCCAGCTCATTGGGACACCTGGATCGTCAGCCCCAGCATTTT	CASSLGHLDRQPQHF
TRBJ1-5	.	.	TRBV24-1	TGTGCCACCAGTGATTTGCCCGAGGGTCAGCCCCAGCATTTT	CATSDLPEGQPQHF
TRBJ1-6	.	few	TRBV30	TGTGCCTTTGGGGTCAGCGGCAATTCACCCCTCCACTTT	CAFGVSGNSPLHF
TRBJ1-1	.	.	TRBV6-4	TGTGCCAGCAGTGCTTCGCCGACAGGAGTTAGGGAAGCTTTCTTT	CASSASPTGVREAFF
TRBJ2-7	.	.	TRBV4-1	TGCGCCAGCAGCCAAGAATTCACCATGGGACTCCCGCCCTACGAGCAGTACTTC	CASSQEFTMGLPPYEQYF
TRBJ1-2	.	.	TRBV7-2	TGTGCCAGCAGCTCCTTAGGAGGAATGAGCGGCTACACCTTC	CASSSLGGMSGYTF
TRBJ1-5	TRBD1	once	TRBV5-1	TGCGCCAGCAGCTTGACAGGGGGTCGCAATCAGCCCCAGCATTTT	CASSLTGGRNQPQHF
TRBJ2-5	.	.	TRBV3-1/TRBV3-2	TGTGCCAGCAGCCAAGATGTGGGGGCGGTTGGGACCCAGTACTTC	CASSQDVGAVGTQYF
TRBJ1-1	.	few	TRBV29-1	TGCAGCGGTACGGGACATCTGAACACTGAAGCTTTCTTT	CSGTGHLNTEAFF